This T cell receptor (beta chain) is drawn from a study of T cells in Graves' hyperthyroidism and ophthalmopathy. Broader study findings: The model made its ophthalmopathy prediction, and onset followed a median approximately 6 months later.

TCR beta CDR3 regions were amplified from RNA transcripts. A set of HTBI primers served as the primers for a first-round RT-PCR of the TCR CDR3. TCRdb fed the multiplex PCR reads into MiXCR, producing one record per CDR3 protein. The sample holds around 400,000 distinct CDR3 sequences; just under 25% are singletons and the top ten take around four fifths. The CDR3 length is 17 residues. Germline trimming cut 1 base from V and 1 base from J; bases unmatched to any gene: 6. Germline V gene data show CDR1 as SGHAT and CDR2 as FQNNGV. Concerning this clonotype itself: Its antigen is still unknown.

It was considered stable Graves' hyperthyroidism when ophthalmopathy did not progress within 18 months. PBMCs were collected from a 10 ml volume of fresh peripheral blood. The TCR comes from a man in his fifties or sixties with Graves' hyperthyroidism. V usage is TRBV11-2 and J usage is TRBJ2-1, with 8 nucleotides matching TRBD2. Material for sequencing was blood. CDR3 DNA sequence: TGTGCCAGCAGCTTAGCCAGACTAGCGCGGTCCTACAATGAGCAGTTCTTC. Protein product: CASSLARLARSYNEQFF.